One and the same sample provided the 5 T cell receptor beta chains below, sequenced in a study of OX40 agonist ivuxolimab in advanced cancers. Sequencing was performed with immunoSEQ multiplex PCR; in TCRdb, only in-frame clones are kept and a portion is missing. Counted here are some 70,000 clones, roughly nine tenths occurring once; the ten biggest clones make up 2% to 2.5%. Specimen: CD4+ or CD8+ T cells sorted from blood, collected in a trial of the OX40 agonist ivuxolimab. Every receptor here comes from an adult with an advanced solid tumor such as melanoma, head and neck, liver or kidney cancer.

The chain employs TRBV7-2 and TRBJ2-5, with 16 bases aligning to TRBD2. This CDR3 has 18 residues. Germline CDR1 is SGHTA and CDR2 is FQGNSA. The V and J ends lost 3 bases and 4 bases, in that order; junction bases with no gene match: 8. As DNA, the CDR3 is TGTGCCAGCAGCTTTATCGGGACTAGCGGGGGGGCCGCAGAGACCCAGTACTTC. This sequence encodes CASSFIGTSGGAAETQYF.

V is TRBV2 and J is TRBJ1-2; D remains ambiguous. Per germline, CDR1 SNHLY and CDR2 FYNNEI. The V end lost 6 bases, the J end lost 7 bases, and 15 bases lay between the germline ends. The CDR3 sequence is 13 residues long. CDR3 residues: CASSAQVSGGYTF. In DNA form, the CDR3 reads TGTGCCAGCAGCGCCCAGGTCTCGGGTGGCTACACCTTC. The full variable domain, its missing parts supplied by reference TRBV2 and TRBJ1-2, is EPEVTQTPSHQVTQMGQEVILRCVPISNHLYFYWYRQILGQKVEFLVSFYNNEISEKSEIFDDQFSVERPDGSNFTLKIRSTKLEDSAMYFCASSAQVSGGYTFGSGTRLTVV.

V is TRBV18 and J is TRBJ2-7; 10 bases match TRBD2. The CDR3 length is 17 residues. J lost 5 bases, V lost 3 bases, and 13 bases had no gene match. From germline, CDR1 is KGHSH and CDR2 LQKENI. The CDR3 DNA reads TGTGCCAGCTCACCTCCAGGACTAGCGGTTCAGCCCGACGAGCAGTACTTC. It translates to CASSPPGLAVQPDEQYF.

The rearrangement joins TRBV18 to TRBJ1-2; 8 bases align to TRBD1. The CDR3 length is 14 residues. The trim removed 8 bases at V and 3 bases at J, leaving 8 bases unmatched. Germline CDR1 reads KGHSH; CDR2 reads LQKENI. The CDR3 loop is CASTTDRAHYGYTF. For the CDR3, the DNA is TGTGCCAGCACAACGGACAGGGCGCACTATGGCTACACCTTC.

The genes are TRBV11-3 and TRBJ2-5; D is possibly TRBD1 or TRBD2 (6 bases each). V lost 5 bases and J lost 2, with 15 bases in between. Germline loops: CDR1 SGHNT, CDR2 YENEEA. There are 15 residues in the CDR3. The CDR3 region has the DNA TGTGCCAGCAGCCCGGGGGCCAGATATCAAGAGACCCAGTACTTC. It encodes CASSPGARYQETQYF.